This TCR beta chain was recovered during a study of blood T cell repertoires in COVID-19. Sequencing used immunoSEQ multiplex PCR; TCRdb keeps in-frame clones, though not all of them. This repertoire shows 43,000 or so clones, over 75% found once; its top ten account for less than 25%. A single count supports this clone. With 4 bases removed from V and 3 bases from J, the gap between germline ends came to 15 bases. Germline V gene lookup returns CDR1 SEHNR and CDR2 FQNEAQ (reference sequence). This CDR3 has 15 residues. What was sequenced was peripheral blood. V gene TRBV7-9 combines with J gene TRBJ1-2; TRBD1 might be the D (6 bases). This TCR came from a woman aged 55-70 years with acute or convalescent COVID-19. The CDR3 protein is CASSSSSGVHYGYTF. DNA for the CDR3: TGTGCCAGCAGCTCGTCTTCAGGGGTACACTATGGCTACACCTTC.